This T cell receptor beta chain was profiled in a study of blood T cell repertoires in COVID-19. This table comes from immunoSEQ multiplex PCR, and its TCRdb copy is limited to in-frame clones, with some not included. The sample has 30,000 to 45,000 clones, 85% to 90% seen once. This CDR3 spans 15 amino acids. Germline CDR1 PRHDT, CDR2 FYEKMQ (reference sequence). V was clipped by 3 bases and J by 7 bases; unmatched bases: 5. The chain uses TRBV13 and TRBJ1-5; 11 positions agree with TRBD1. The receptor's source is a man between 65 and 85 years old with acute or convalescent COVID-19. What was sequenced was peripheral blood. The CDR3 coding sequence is TGTGCCAGCAGCTTTTCGGGACAGGGGGGACAGCCCCAGCATTTT. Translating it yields CASSFSGQGGQPQHF.